This T cell receptor beta chain was identified during a study of post-analysis software for immune sequencing data. Study-wide results and limits: Controls showed lower frequencies than patients for roughly five TRBV segments, and TRBV5-6, TRBV5-1 and TRBV20-1 were among these.

On this clonotype: As yet, its antigen is unknown.

V lost 1 base and J 4 bases, leaving 9 bases between the germline ends. The CDR3 has 14 amino acids. Germline CDR1 and CDR2: SGHTA and FQGNSA. Unique molecular identifiers were present in the TCR beta cDNA libraries. MiXCR was run by TCRdb on the PCR reads, yielding one entry per CDR3 protein. This sample yields around 400,000 distinct CDR3 sequences, of which approximately 39% are seen a single time; less than 10% belongs to the top ten. Sample: blood. This chain connects TRBV7-2 to TRBJ2-3; D unclear. This receptor was taken from a girl aged 2 to 9 with multiple sclerosis. The CDR3 DNA reads TGTGCCAGCAGCTTAGACGTAGCCCCAGATACGCAGTATTTT. This encodes CASSLDVAPDTQYF.